This TCR beta chain was sequenced for a study of blood T cells in healthy people across ages. This CDR3 has 16 residues. Trimming cost V 7 bases and J 8 bases; bases outside gene matches: 9. Looked up from germline, CDR1 is SEHNR and CDR2 is FQNEAQ (reference sequence). This clonotype was detected only once. Its specificity is not known. A J-beta primer mix and a sample-barcoded 5' primer were used in a second PCR of about 6 to 12 cycles. TCRdb re-called the 5' RACE reads with MiXCR, one entry per CDR3 protein. The sample has around 800,000 distinct CDR3 sequences, 46% seen once. Whole-study results and caveats: Because donor CMV status was unknown, expanded clonotype changes were possibly confounded. In these data, TCR beta diversity tracked strongly with naive T cell percentage.

Every donor gave roughly 9.6 milliliters of peripheral blood. This chain uses TRBV7-9 with TRBJ2-1; 15 nucleotides line up with TRBD2. The sequence came from a man at least 80 years old in good health. Sequencing input: blood. The CDR3 sequence: CASNRTSGRAVDEQFF. CDR3 nucleotide sequence: TGTGCCAGCAACCGGACTAGCGGGAGGGCCGTTGATGAGCAGTTCTTC.